The T cell receptor (beta chain) described here comes from a study of technical replicates of blood from several donors. Data came from immunoSEQ multiplex PCR; TCRdb stores just in-frame clones and leaves some out. The data hold tens of thousands of clones, with 90% to 95% observed a single time. This CDR3 has 12 residues. The V and J ends lost 7 bases and 7 bases respectively, with 11 bases between them. Germline V gene sequence: CDR1 SGDLS, CDR2 YYNGEE. Sequenced sample: T cells isolated from PBMCs. The chain has TRBV9 and TRBJ1-4; D may be TRBD1 (5 bases). The origin of this receptor is a human donor in good health. The CDR3 sequence: CASPGRGEKLFF. CDR3 nucleotide sequence: TGTGCCAGCCCCGGGAGGGGTGAAAAACTGTTTTTT.